Listed here is a single T cell receptor (beta chain). Unique molecular identifiers were present on cDNA, and template switching added a universal primer site. TCRdb re-derived calls from the 5' RACE reads in MiXCR, one entry per CDR3 protein. The sample lists roughly 540,000 distinct CDR3 sequences; approximately 22% were seen once. The data were taken from a study of identical twins. Trimming cost V 6 bases and J 7 bases, with 16 bases left between them. Germline V CDR1 and CDR2: SGHRS, YFSETQ. The CDR3 runs 13 residues. These data also featured in a second study, about T cells expressing NK-cell markers. That investigation notes: Sorted CD3+CD56-NKG2C+, CD3+CD56+NKG2C+ and CD3+CD56+NKG2C- T cells supplied the TCR beta repertoires. Sequencing covered eight donors, seven HCMV-seropositive and one seronegative. In four donors, dominant clonotypes made up 28.3-60.1% of CD3+CD56-NKG2C+ cells.

The J gene is TRBJ1-1, the V gene TRBV5-1, with D maybe TRBD1 (6 bases). The source material was CD4+ T cells sorted from blood. The source of this sequence is a woman between 18 and 29 years old in good health. The CDR3 reads CASTPPDRHEAFF. The CDR3 DNA is TGCGCCAGCACTCCCCCGGACAGACATGAAGCTTTCTTT.